The clone carrying this TCR beta chain has only a few counts. Its antigen remains unknown. The time point here: patch test 1, 2 weeks after DPC sensitization. The treatment denotes: therapeutic diphenylcyclopropenone sensitization with weekly scalp DPC. The template was total RNA from unfractionated whole blood. This sample was included in a study of human T cells and chemical hapten exposure. On the study more broadly: DPC 0.01% went on the upper back by patch test, with reading at 6 days.

Trimming removed 1 base at V and 2 bases at J, with 7 bases between. Germline values: CDR1 SGHTA, CDR2 FQGNSA. The CDR3 runs 14 residues. Study outcomes and limitations: Significantly more large CDR3 similarity clusters were formed by expanded TCRs than by controls.

Individual cDNA molecules in this library carried unique molecular identifiers. Using its own MiXCR run on the RACE reads, TCRdb lists one record per CDR3 protein. Here the sample spans 95,000 or so distinct CDR3 sequences, roughly a tenth being singletons. This sequence joins TRBV7-2 and TRBJ2-3; D gene unclear. The receptor's source is a middle-aged man with alopecia areata. Some clones in this sample may be carry-over from other donors' samples. Sequenced material: whole blood, taken in connection with sensitization to the hapten diphenylcyclopropenone (DPC). CDR3 residues: CASSLVANTDTQYF. The CDR3 DNA reads TGTGCCAGCAGCTTAGTAGCCAACACAGATACGCAGTATTTT.